This TCR beta chain was captured in a study of cytomegalovirus exposure and HLA in healthy donors. Regarding the study as a whole: Some V segments, including TRBV6-2 and TRBV6-3, were excluded as indistinguishable. Common viral pathogens seemed, in a later analysis, to connect with several of the most significant clusters. The authors reported that TCR beta sequences could predict HLA-A and HLA-B alleles. These predictions were accurate for most subjects in the first cohort.

About this clone itself: As yet, its antigen is unknown.

CDR3 size: 14 residues. V was pared by 4 bases and J by 6 bases, with 7 bases of the junction left unmatched. Germline CDR1 reads KGHSY; CDR2 reads FQNENV. Both 60 Vbeta primers and 13 Jbeta primers went into the PCR. This table comes from immunoSEQ multiplex PCR, and its TCRdb copy is limited to in-frame clones, with some not included. The data contain 150,000 or so clones, 75% to 85% of them singletons. The TCR originated in a man aged 25-45 years in good health and CMV-seropositive. The rearrangement joins TRBV16 to TRBJ2-3, with TRBD2 matching over 7 bases. Sample: PBMCs. CDR3 protein: CASSRGGDQDTQYF. As DNA, the CDR3 is TGTGCCAGCAGCCGGGGAGGGGACCAGGATACGCAGTATTTT.